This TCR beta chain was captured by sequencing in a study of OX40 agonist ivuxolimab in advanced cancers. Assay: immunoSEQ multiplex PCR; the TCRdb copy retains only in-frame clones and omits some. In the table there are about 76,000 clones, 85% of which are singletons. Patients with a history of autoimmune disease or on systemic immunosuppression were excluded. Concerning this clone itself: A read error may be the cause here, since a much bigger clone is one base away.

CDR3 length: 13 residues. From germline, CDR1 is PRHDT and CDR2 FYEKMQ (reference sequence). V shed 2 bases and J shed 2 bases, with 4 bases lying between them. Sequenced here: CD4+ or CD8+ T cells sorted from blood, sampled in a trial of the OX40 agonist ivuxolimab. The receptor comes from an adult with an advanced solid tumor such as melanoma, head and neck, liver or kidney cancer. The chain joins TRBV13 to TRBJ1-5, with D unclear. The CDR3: CASSLQGNQPQHF. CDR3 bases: TGTGCCAGCAGCTTACAGGGCAATCAGCCCCAGCATTTT.